This T cell receptor beta chain was retrieved from a study of shared clonotypes between healthy human individuals. This CDR3 is 14 amino acids long. Germline V gene sequence: CDR1 LNHDA, CDR2 SQIVND (reference sequence). With 8 bases removed from V and 7 bases from J, the gap between germline ends came to 15 bases. Each replicate PCR on the sorted subsets used about 0.2 ug DNA (approximately 27,000 T cell genomes). The data were produced by immunoSEQ multiplex PCR, yet TCRdb's version contains in-frame clones alone and is incomplete. The sample yields about 1 million clones, 75% seen once. The receptor was derived from a man aged 18 to 35 in good health. This rearrangement joins TRBV19 to TRBJ1-6; maybe TRBD1 (5 bases). Sequencing input: memory CD4+ T cells sorted from blood. Subset specified: CD45RA-negative fraction. The CDR3 sequence: CASDPGGLNSPLHF. The CDR3 DNA follows: TGTGCCAGTGACCCGGGGGGATTGAATTCACCCCTCCACTTT.